This is a list of T cell receptor beta chains from one sample in a study of shared clonotypes between healthy human individuals. Clones were read by immunoSEQ multiplex PCR, and TCRdb kept only the in-frame ones, dropping some. Found here are around 1.4 million clones, just under 99% of them singletons; the top ten hold roughly 0.35%. Sequencing was done on a sample of naive CD4+ T cells sorted from blood. Receptors were obtained from a man aged 30 to 45 in good health. CDR3s include the opening cysteine and the closing phenylalanine or tryptophan. The order of the fields is D gene, clone size, V gene, J gene, CDR3 protein, CDR3 DNA. D genes are given only for firm matches. Rows give clone size only sometimes, using once, few, many, or a class for an expanded clone.

>TRBD1|once|TRBV18|TRBJ2-7
CASSQLPGTEEQYF
TGTGCCAGCTCACAGCTCCCCGGGACAGAAGAGCAGTACTTC
>NA|NA|TRBV7-8|TRBJ2-1
CASSLGRNNEQFF
TGTGCCAGCAGCTTAGGTCGCAACAATGAGCAGTTCTTC
>TRBD2|NA|TRBV6-6|TRBJ2-7
CASSFPAGVAYEQYF
TGTGCCAGCAGTTTTCCAGCGGGAGTAGCCTACGAGCAGTACTTC
>NA|NA|TRBV14|TRBJ2-7
CASSQALGNTYEQYF
TGTGCCAGCAGCCAAGCCCTCGGGAACACCTACGAGCAGTACTTC
>NA|NA|TRBV19|TRBJ2-1
CASSKEVTSAANTFDEQFF
TGTGCCAGTAGCAAAGAAGTTACTTCTGCGGCTAATACCTTCGATGAGCAGTTCTTC
>NA|NA|TRBV13|TRBJ2-1
CASSSLGVTYNEQFF
TGTGCCAGCAGCTCCCTCGGGGTTACCTACAATGAGCAGTTCTTC
>NA|NA|TRBV2|TRBJ1-2
CASSESQAPYYGYTF
TGTGCCAGCAGTGAAAGTCAGGCCCCCTACTATGGCTACACCTTC
>NA|NA|TRBV5-1|TRBJ2-5
CASSFEGVGETQYF
TGCGCCAGCAGCTTTGAGGGAGTTGGGGAGACCCAGTACTTC
>TRBD1|NA|TRBV10-3|TRBJ1-2
CAISAPPGQGVSNYGYTF
TGTGCCATCAGCGCGCCGCCGGGACAGGGGGTTTCCAACTATGGCTACACCTTC
>NA|NA|TRBV14|TRBJ2-7
CASSQGGLDYEQYF
TGTGCCAGCAGCCAAGGAGGCTTGGACTACGAGCAGTACTTC
>NA|NA|TRBV4-3|TRBJ2-1
CASSRGKGYNEQFF
TGCGCCAGCAGCCGGGGAAAAGGATACAATGAGCAGTTCTTC
>TRBD2|NA|TRBV5-5|TRBJ2-5
CASSGGLAGETQYF
TGTGCCAGCAGCGGGGGACTAGCGGGAGAGACCCAGTACTTC
>NA|NA|TRBV7-2|TRBJ2-7
CASSLGLNYEQYF
TGTGCCAGCAGCTTAGGTTTGAATTACGAGCAGTACTTC
>NA|NA|TRBV28|TRBJ1-2
CASSLRVNYGYTF
TGTGCCAGCAGCCTCAGGGTTAACTATGGCTACACCTTC
>TRBD1|NA|TRBV11-3|TRBJ2-1
CASSSRTGTGVYEQFF
TGTGCCAGCAGCTCAAGGACCGGGACAGGGGTATACGAGCAGTTCTTC
>TRBD2|NA|TRBV7-2|TRBJ2-7
CASSFQGTSKNF
TGTGCCAGCAGCTTCCAGGGGACTAGTAAGAACTTC
>NA|once|TRBV2|TRBJ1-2
CDSGTPGNYGYTF
TGTGATAGCGGGACCCCTGGTAACTATGGCTACACCTTC
>TRBD2|NA|TRBV9|TRBJ2-1
CASSVPVGRGKSSYNEQFF
TGTGCCAGCAGCGTCCCCGTAGGGAGGGGTAAGAGCTCCTACAATGAGCAGTTCTTC
>NA|NA|TRBV7-9|TRBJ2-3
CASSRSLDTQYF
TGTGCCAGCAGCCGCAGTCTAGATACGCAGTATTTT
>NA|NA|TRBV10-3|TRBJ2-5
CAISELPGHQGETQYF
TGTGCCATCAGTGAGCTGCCGGGACACCAGGGAGAGACCCAGTACTTC
>TRBD2|NA|TRBV5-4|TRBJ2-3
CASSPPGSGRETDTQYF
TGTGCCAGCAGCCCGCCGGGAAGCGGGAGGGAGACAGATACGCAGTATTTT
>NA|NA|TRBV7-2|TRBJ2-5
CASSLSGMEETQYF
TGTGCCAGCAGCCTCTCTGGAATGGAAGAGACCCAGTACTTC
>NA|NA|TRBV4-2|TRBJ1-3
CASSQDRGIGNTIYF
TGTGCCAGCAGCCAAGATCGGGGAATTGGAAACACCATATATTTT
>TRBD2|NA|TRBV9|TRBJ2-1
CASSVVAGGISEQFF
TGTGCCAGCAGCGTAGTAGCGGGAGGTATCAGTGAGCAGTTCTTC
>NA|NA|TRBV6-1|TRBJ1-5
CASSMLGKGNQPQHF
TGTGCCAGCAGTATGCTAGGGAAGGGCAATCAGCCCCAGCATTTT
>NA|NA|TRBV19|TRBJ2-7
CASSIGADPYEQYF
TGTGCCAGTAGTATCGGGGCAGACCCCTACGAGCAGTACTTC
>NA|NA|TRBV5-4|TRBJ2-7
CASSSAGAEQYF
TGTGCCAGCAGTTCAGCAGGCGCCGAGCAGTACTTC
>TRBD2|NA|TRBV5-1|TRBJ2-1
CASSLDGLAGINEQFF
TGCGCCAGCAGCTTGGATGGACTAGCGGGGATAAATGAGCAGTTCTTC
>TRBD1|NA|TRBV7-2|TRBJ1-1
CASTSTGAHTEAFF
TGTGCCAGCACCTCAACAGGGGCCCACACTGAAGCTTTCTTT
>TRBD1|once|TRBV9|TRBJ1-3
CASSVAGQPGNTIYF
TGTGCCAGCAGCGTAGCGGGACAGCCTGGAAACACCATATATTTT
>NA|NA|TRBV5-5|TRBJ2-7
CASSPVGGTYEQYF
TGTGCCAGCAGCCCGGTGGGCGGGACCTACGAGCAGTACTTC
>NA|NA|TRBV5-6|TRBJ2-1
CASSFPTGYNEQFF
TGTGCCAGCAGCTTCCCAACGGGTTACAATGAGCAGTTCTTC
>NA|NA|TRBV29-1|TRBJ1-1
CSALSVANTEAFF
TGCAGCGCGCTCTCCGTTGCGAACACTGAAGCTTTCTTT
>TRBD1|NA|TRBV29-1|TRBJ1-2
CSVEAQQGAGGYTF
TGCAGCGTTGAAGCTCAACAGGGGGCAGGAGGCTACACCTTC
>TRBD2|NA|TRBV19|TRBJ2-7
CASSPGLAGPTSYEQYF
TGTGCCAGTAGTCCTGGACTAGCGGGACCTACCTCCTACGAGCAGTACTTC
>NA|NA|TRBV7-9|TRBJ1-4
CASSSGQYEKLFF
TGTGCCAGCAGCTCTGGACAGTATGAAAAACTGTTTTTT